The rows below give T cell receptor beta chains drawn from one sample of a study of vaccination and CD4 T cells after COVID-19. These TCRs are of unknown antigen specificity. TCRdb used MiXCR to reprocess the PCR reads, holding one entry per CDR3 protein. The data contain 20,000 to 30,000 distinct CDR3 sequences, approximately 40% of them singletons. Sequencing was performed on CD4+ T cells from blood, cultured in vitro. All receptors derive from a human donor who had recovered from COVID-19. Each CDR3 is given with its conserved first and last residue. A D gene is named only where the DNA matches it firmly. Expanded clones get a size class; other rows say once, few or many, or leave the size out.

>TRBV20-1|TRBJ2-1|-|TRBD2
CSASGLAYEQFF
TGCAGTGCTAGCGGACTAGCCTATGAGCAGTTCTTC
>TRBV27|TRBJ2-3|-|-
CASSLPQLATVTDTQYF
TGTGCCAGCAGTTTGCCCCAGCTAGCGACTGTCACAGATACGCAGTATTTT
>TRBV5-4|TRBJ2-7|-|-
CASSLGRGLEKGQYF
TGTGCCAGCAGCTTGGGCAGGGGTTTAGAGAAGGGGCAGTACTTC
>TRBV11-3|TRBJ2-7|-|-
CASSLVGTVRAEQYF
TGTGCCAGCAGCTTAGTGGGGACCGTCAGGGCCGAGCAGTACTTC
>TRBV6-1|TRBJ1-5|few|TRBD1
CASSGPTGGLSNQPQHF
TGTGCCAGCAGTGGACCTACAGGGGGCTTGAGCAATCAGCCCCAGCATTTT
>TRBV25-1|TRBJ1-2|-|-
CASSVLAQVGEGYGYTF
TGTGCCAGCAGTGTATTGGCACAGGTGGGAGAGGGGTATGGCTACACCTTC
>TRBV27|TRBJ2-1|-|TRBD2
CASSFQGLAGYNEQFF
TGTGCCAGCAGTTTTCAGGGACTAGCGGGATACAATGAGCAGTTCTTC
>TRBV24-1|TRBJ2-3|-|-
CATSDRTKPSTDTQYF
TGTGCCACCAGTGACCGGACAAAGCCTAGCACAGATACGCAGTATTTT
>TRBV18|TRBJ1-1|-|-
CASSPITGVGTEAFF
TGTGCCAGCTCACCGATAACAGGTGTGGGGACTGAAGCTTTCTTT
>TRBV5-4|TRBJ2-2|-|-
CASSLAIPGAGELFF
TGTGCCAGCAGCTTGGCCATCCCCGGAGCCGGGGAGCTGTTTTTT
>TRBV7-7|TRBJ2-5|few|-
CASSLAPQETQYF
TGTGCTAGCAGCCTGGCACCCCAAGAGACCCAGTACTTC
>TRBV5-1|TRBJ2-5|-|TRBD1
CASSSGQGATGTQYF
TGCGCCAGCAGCTCGGGACAGGGGGCCACGGGGACCCAGTACTTC